This is a list of T cell receptor beta chains from one sample in a study of blood T cell repertoires in COVID-19. Method: immunoSEQ multiplex PCR; TCRdb's copy keeps in-frame clones and lacks some. This sample yields 250,000 to 350,000 clones, of which roughly 87% are seen a single time; about 2.5% belongs to the top ten. Sequencing used peripheral blood. These TCRs come from a man between 18 and 35 years old with active or convalescent COVID-19. Both conserved end residues are part of each CDR3. D genes are given only for firm matches. Rows give clone size only sometimes, using once, few, many, or a class for an expanded clone.

D	V	size	J	DNA	CDR3
.	TRBV7-7	.	TRBJ2-5	TGTGCCAGCAGCTTAGGCGGATCGAGGCGAGAGACCCAGTACTTC	CASSLGGSRRETQYF
TRBD1	TRBV27	.	TRBJ1-4	TGTGCCAGCAGTACAACGACGACCCGGACAGGCTGGATTGAAAAACTGTTTTTT	CASSTTTTRTGWIEKLFF
TRBD1	TRBV29-1	.	TRBJ2-3	TGCAGCGCGTTAGGGGGCACCCCTCGTAGCACAGATACGCAGTATTTT	CSALGGTPRSTDTQYF
.	TRBV28	.	TRBJ2-2	TGTGCCAGCACAGAAACTAACGGCCGAAGCGGGGAGCTGTTTTTT	CASTETNGRSGELFF
.	TRBV6-4	.	TRBJ1-6	TGTGCCAGCAGTGAGAGCTTCGATCCCAATTCACCCCTCCACTTT	CASSESFDPNSPLHF
.	TRBV18	.	TRBJ2-1	TGTGCCAGCTCACCACCGCCGGGGAATGAGCAGTTCTTC	CASSPPPGNEQFF
.	TRBV12-3/TRBV12-4	.	TRBJ1-2	TGTGCCAGCACCGACCTCGGGGGGCATGGCTACACCTTC	CASTDLGGHGYTF
.	TRBV11-2	.	TRBJ2-7	TGTGCCAGCAGCTTCCTCACCCCCGGACACCTCGCCTACGAGCAGTACTTC	CASSFLTPGHLAYEQYF
.	TRBV28	.	TRBJ1-3	TGTGCCAGCAGAGGAGGACCCGGAAACACCATATATTTT	CASRGGPGNTIYF
TRBD1	TRBV28	.	TRBJ1-1	TGTGCCAGCAGTCCAAACAGGGGAAACACTGAAGCTTTCTTT	CASSPNRGNTEAFF
.	TRBV7-6	.	TRBJ1-5	TGTGCCAGCAGCTCATCCGGTAATCAGCCCCAGCATTTT	CASSSSGNQPQHF
.	TRBV19	.	TRBJ1-1	TGTGCCAGTAGTATCTTGCGGGACCACACTGAAGCTTTCTTT	CASSILRDHTEAFF
.	TRBV28	.	TRBJ2-6	TGTGCCAGCACGACACAGGGTAATTCTGGGGCCAACGTCCTGACTTTC	CASTTQGNSGANVLTF
TRBD1	TRBV4-1	.	TRBJ2-7	TGCGCCAGCAGCCAAGACCCCGGGACAGGACGGGGAGCCTACGAGCAGTACTTC	CASSQDPGTGRGAYEQYF
.	TRBV5-1	.	TRBJ1-2	TGCGCCAGCAGCCCGGAGAGGGGAGGGTACTATGGCTACACCTTC	CASSPERGGYYGYTF
TRBD2	TRBV5-1	.	TRBJ2-1	TGCGCCAGCAGCTTGTTACTAGCGGGAGTCAATGAGCAGTTCTTC	CASSLLLAGVNEQFF
TRBD1	TRBV18	.	TRBJ2-7	TGTGCCAGCTCACCAGCCCTAGCCGGGACAGGGTTCGAGCAGTACTTC	CASSPALAGTGFEQYF
.	TRBV12-3/TRBV12-4	few	TRBJ2-1	TGTGCCAGCAGGCTGGGAGGCTACAATGAGCAGTTCTTC	CASRLGGYNEQFF
.	TRBV27	.	TRBJ1-1	TGTGCCAGCAGTTTTCTGGACAGTGAAGCTTTCTTT	CASSFLDSEAFF
TRBD2	TRBV5-4	.	TRBJ2-3	TGTGCCAGCAGCCTCCATAGCGGGGGGGCCGAGGATACGCAGTATTTT	CASSLHSGGAEDTQYF
.	TRBV6-5	.	TRBJ2-7	TGTGCCAGCAGTTACCGGGGAGGACTCTACGAGCAGTACTTC	CASSYRGGLYEQYF
TRBD1	TRBV18	.	TRBJ2-7	TGTGCCAGCTCACCGACAGGGATCTACGAGCAGTACTTC	CASSPTGIYEQYF
.	TRBV4-1	.	TRBJ1-4	TGCGCCAGCAGCCGAACAAATGAAAAACTGTTTTTT	CASSRTNEKLFF
.	TRBV6-5	.	TRBJ2-7	TGTGCCAGCAGTTACTCTGGTTCTCGGGACGAGCAGTACTTC	CASSYSGSRDEQYF
.	TRBV29-1	once	TRBJ2-7	TGCAGCGCGTATGCCGGGACTTACAAATACGAGCAGTACTTC	CSAYAGTYKYEQYF
.	TRBV5-1	.	TRBJ1-4	TGCGCCAGCAGCTCAACAACAGGGACTAATGAAAAACTGTTTTTT	CASSSTTGTNEKLFF
.	TRBV28	.	TRBJ1-4	TGTGCCAGCAGTGTACCCCTGGGCGCTATTGAAAAACTGTTTTTT	CASSVPLGAIEKLFF
TRBD1	TRBV19	.	TRBJ1-1	TGTGCCAGTAGTATCCCGGACAGGGTGGACACTGAAGCTTTCTTT	CASSIPDRVDTEAFF
TRBD1	TRBV6-6	.	TRBJ1-6	TGTGCCAGCAGTGGATCCCGGGACAGGGGAAATTCACCCCTCCACTTT	CASSGSRDRGNSPLHF
TRBD2	TRBV11-2	.	TRBJ2-7	TGTGCCAGCAGCTCCAATCAAGCGGGAAGTTACGAGCAGTACTTC	CASSSNQAGSYEQYF
.	TRBV5-1	.	TRBJ2-7	TGCGCCAGCAGCTTGGCCGGGGACTCCTACGAGCAGTACTTC	CASSLAGDSYEQYF
.	TRBV7-9	.	TRBJ2-7	TGTGCCAGCAGCTCGCCGAGGGATCCCCCTTACGAGCAGTACTTC	CASSSPRDPPYEQYF
TRBD1	TRBV3-1/TRBV3-2	.	TRBJ1-2	TGTGCCAGCAGCAGGGACAGGGTTTTGGGTGGCTACACCTTC	CASSRDRVLGGYTF
TRBD2	TRBV4-3	many	TRBJ2-7	TGCGCCAGCAGCCAAGATTGGACTAGCGGTTCCTACGAGCAGTACTTC	CASSQDWTSGSYEQYF
.	TRBV7-9	once	TRBJ1-2	TGTGCCAGCAGCTTGCTACTTAACTATGGCTACACCTTC	CASSLLLNYGYTF
TRBD1	TRBV28	.	TRBJ2-7	TGTGCCAGCGTGACAGGGGGGTCGAGGGAGCAGTACTTC	CASVTGGSREQYF
TRBD1	TRBV2	.	TRBJ2-2	TGTGCCAGCAGTGCCCAGGGGGCTCGAGGTGACACCGGGGAGCTGTTTTTT	CASSAQGARGDTGELFF
.	TRBV5-1	.	TRBJ1-5	TGCGCCAGCAGCCCACGACCCAGGCGCAATCAGCCCCAGCATTTT	CASSPRPRRNQPQHF
.	TRBV2	.	TRBJ1-1	TGTGCCAGCAGGCTACGACAGGCCTCAAGCACTGAAGCTTTCTTT	CASRLRQASSTEAFF
TRBD1	TRBV7-2	few	TRBJ1-2	TGTGCCAGCAGATCAGACAGGGTCTATGGCTACACCTTC	CASRSDRVYGYTF
TRBD2	TRBV3-1/TRBV3-2	few	TRBJ2-1	TGTGCCAGCAGCCAAGGTACTAGCGGGACAGGAGAGCAGTTCTTC	CASSQGTSGTGEQFF
TRBD1	TRBV7-9	.	TRBJ2-7	TGTGCCAGCAGCCCGACAGGGACCTACGAGCAGTACTTC	CASSPTGTYEQYF
.	TRBV2	few	TRBJ2-5	TGTGCCAGCAGTAGTGGGGGGGCTCCAGAGACCCAGTACTTC	CASSSGGAPETQYF
.	TRBV5-4	.	TRBJ2-5	TGTGCCAGCAGCTTGGTCGGAGGACAGTCTAAAGAGACCCAGTACTTC	CASSLVGGQSKETQYF
TRBD1	TRBV19	.	TRBJ1-2	TGTGCCAGTAGACACTACCGGGACAGGGACGCCTATGGCTACACCTTC	CASRHYRDRDAYGYTF
TRBD2	TRBV7-9	.	TRBJ2-1	TGTGCCAGCACTGGGGGACTAGCGGGAACCTCTTCCTACAATGAGCAGTTCTTC	CASTGGLAGTSSYNEQFF